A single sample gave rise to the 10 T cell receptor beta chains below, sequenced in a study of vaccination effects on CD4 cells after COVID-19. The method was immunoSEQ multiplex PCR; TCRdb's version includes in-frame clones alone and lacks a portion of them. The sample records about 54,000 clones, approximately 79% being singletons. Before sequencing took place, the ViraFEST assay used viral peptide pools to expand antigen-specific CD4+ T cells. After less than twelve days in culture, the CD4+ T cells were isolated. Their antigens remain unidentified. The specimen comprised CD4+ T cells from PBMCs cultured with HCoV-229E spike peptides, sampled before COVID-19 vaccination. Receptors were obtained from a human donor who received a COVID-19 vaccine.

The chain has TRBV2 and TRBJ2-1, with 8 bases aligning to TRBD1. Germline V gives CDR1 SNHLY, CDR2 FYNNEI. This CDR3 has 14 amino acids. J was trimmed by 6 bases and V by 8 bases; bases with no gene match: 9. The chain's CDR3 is CASGRDRPTNEQFF. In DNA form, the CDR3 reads TGTGCCAGCGGCCGGGACAGGCCGACCAATGAGCAGTTCTTC.

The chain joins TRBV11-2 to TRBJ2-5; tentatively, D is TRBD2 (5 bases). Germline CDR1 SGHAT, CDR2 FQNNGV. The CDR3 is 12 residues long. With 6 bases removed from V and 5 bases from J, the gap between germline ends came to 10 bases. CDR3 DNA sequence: TGTGCCAGCAGTCTAGAGCGGGAGACCCAGTACTTC. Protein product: CASSLERETQYF.

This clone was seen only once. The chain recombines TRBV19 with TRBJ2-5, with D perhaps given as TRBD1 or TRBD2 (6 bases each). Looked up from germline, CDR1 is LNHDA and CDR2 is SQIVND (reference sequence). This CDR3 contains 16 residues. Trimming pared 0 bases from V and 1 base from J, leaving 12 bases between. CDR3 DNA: TGTGCCAGTAGTATAGATAGGGGGGCCCGCCAAGAGACCCAGTACTTC. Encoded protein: CASSIDRGARQETQYF.

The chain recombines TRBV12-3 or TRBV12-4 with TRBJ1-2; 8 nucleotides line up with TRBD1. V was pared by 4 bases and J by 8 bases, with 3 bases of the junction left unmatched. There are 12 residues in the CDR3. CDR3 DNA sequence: TGTGCCAGCAGTTCTCGGACAGGGGGCTACACCTTC. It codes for CASSSRTGGYTF.

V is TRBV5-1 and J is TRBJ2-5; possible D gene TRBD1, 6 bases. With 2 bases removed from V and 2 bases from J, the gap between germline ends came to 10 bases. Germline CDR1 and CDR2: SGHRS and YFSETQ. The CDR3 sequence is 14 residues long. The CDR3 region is CASSLGTSQETQYF. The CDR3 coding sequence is TGCGCCAGCAGCTTAGGGACATCACAAGAGACCCAGTACTTC.

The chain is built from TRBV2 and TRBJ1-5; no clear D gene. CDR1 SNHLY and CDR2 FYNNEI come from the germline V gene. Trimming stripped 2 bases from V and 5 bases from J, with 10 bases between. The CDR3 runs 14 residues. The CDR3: CASSETLRYQPQHF. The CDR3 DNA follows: TGTGCCAGCAGTGAAACCCTGAGGTATCAGCCCCAGCATTTT. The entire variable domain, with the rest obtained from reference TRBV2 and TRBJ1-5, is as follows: EPEVTQTPSHQVTQMGQEVILRCVPISNHLYFYWYRQILGQKVEFLVSFYNNEISEKSEIFDDQFSVERPDGSNFTLKIRSTKLEDSAMYFCASSETLRYQPQHFGDGTRLSIL.

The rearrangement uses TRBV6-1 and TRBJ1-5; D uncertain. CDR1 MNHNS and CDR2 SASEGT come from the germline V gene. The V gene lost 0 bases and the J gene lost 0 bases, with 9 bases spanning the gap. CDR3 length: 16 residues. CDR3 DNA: TGTGCCAGCAGTGAAGCGCGGACGGATAGCAATCAGCCCCAGCATTTT. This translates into CASSEARTDSNQPQHF.

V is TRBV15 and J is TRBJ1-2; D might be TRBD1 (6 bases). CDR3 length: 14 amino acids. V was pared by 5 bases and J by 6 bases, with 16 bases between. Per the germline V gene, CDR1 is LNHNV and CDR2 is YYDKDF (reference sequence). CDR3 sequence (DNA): TGTGCCACCAGCGTCGGAGGACAGACTAATGGCTACACCTTC. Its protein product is CATSVGGQTNGYTF.

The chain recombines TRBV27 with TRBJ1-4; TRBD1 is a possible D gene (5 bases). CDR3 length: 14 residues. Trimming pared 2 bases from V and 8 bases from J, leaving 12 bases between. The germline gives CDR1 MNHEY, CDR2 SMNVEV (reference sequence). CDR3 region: CASSLRRGEEKLFF. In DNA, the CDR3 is TGTGCCAGCAGTTTAAGGAGAGGGGAAGAAAAACTGTTTTTT.

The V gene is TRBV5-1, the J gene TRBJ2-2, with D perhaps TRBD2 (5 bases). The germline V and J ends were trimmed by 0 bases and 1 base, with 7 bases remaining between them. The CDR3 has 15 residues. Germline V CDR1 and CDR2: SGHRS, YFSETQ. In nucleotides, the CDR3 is TGCGCCAGCAGCTTGGGAGGGCTGAACACCGGGGAGCTGTTTTTT. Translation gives CASSLGGLNTGELFF.